This T cell receptor beta chain was retrieved from a study of shared clonotypes between healthy human individuals (TCRdb year 2020). Describing the broader study: A couple of women and a few men aged 18 to 49 years were included in the cohort. For each donor, CD4 naive and CD4 memory were each run on three plates, CD8 naive on two plates, and CD8 memory on one plate. The study deeply sequenced blood TCR repertoires of five healthy adults to estimate repertoire size and the extent of clonotype sharing between individuals. To increase sequencing depth and limit assay-specific biases, TCR repertoire library preparation and sequencing were carried out by different laboratories using diverse techniques. Between about 0.8 and 9.5 billion PBMCs per donor were obtained by leukapheresis. Summary of the overall study and its limitations: Pairwise subsampling indicated that sequencing depth was expected to affect the degree of clonotype sharing among donors. When four donors were compared, the shared fraction of clonotypes was around 5% for naive CD4, around 3.5% for naive CD8, 2% to 2.5% for memory CD4, and 0.4% for memory CD8. Because the study included only a small number of donors, the genetic and exposure-history diversity represented was limited. Incomplete sequencing was indicated by rarefaction of sorted-subset datasets, despite the large sequencing depth. Clonotypes shared by all four sorted-subset donors showed higher generation probabilities than non-shared clonotypes. Naive subsets generally had larger estimated clonotype richness than memory subsets. Only blood was sampled, and tissue TCR repertoires likely differ from those in blood.

Using the deep immunoSEQ assay, multiplex PCR amplified TCR CDR3 regions from genomic DNA. For each cell subset, the extracted genomic DNA was distributed evenly across all wells of several immunoSEQ 96-well plates, and each plate served as one replicate. For sorted subsets, about 200 ng genomic DNA, equal to 30,000 or so T cell genomes, was loaded into each replicate PCR. Purified libraries were quantified with a Qubit 3.0 fluorometer, sized on a Bioanalyzer 2100, and re-quantified with the KAPA Library Quantification kit. A separate single-read 150-cycle Illumina NextSeq 550 flow cell was used to sequence each immunoSEQ 96-well plate. The paper's processing steps were these. Because the immunoSEQ output held only junctional sequences and lacked quality scores, the filtering could not match the filtering applied to full-length reads. Sequences were annotated with PyIR, a Python wrapper for IgBLAST v1.9, and V/J genes and CDR3 were assigned using IMGT germline references. Reads were filtered out if the reads had weak V/J assignments (E-value above 1e-6), no CDR3, stop codons, out-of-frame junctions, or ambiguous translated residues. V3J clonotypes were defined as sequences sharing the same inferred V gene, J gene, and CDR3 amino acid sequence. Percentage overlap between repertoires was calculated by dividing the number of shared unique clonotypes by the size of the smaller repertoire. Repertoire richness was assessed with RTK rarefaction, the Chao1 estimator, and Recon v2.1 estimates of unobserved clonotypes. For all TCRbeta clonotypes obtained by the gDNA method from four donors, generation probabilities were computed with OLGA. This immuneACCESS table, as held by TCRdb, lists in-frame sequences with V and J called but not all clones. Of the missing ones, under half trace to an unresolved V gene in checked studies; the others have no known cause. V and J calls and clone size are copied from that table; D and trimming were computed from the DNA. Here the sample has around 690,000 clones; 90% occur a single time. Around a third of the sample goes to the ten largest clones.

For this clone: No cognate antigen has been identified for it. No much larger clonotype is one base removed from it; base qualities were not supplied.

Healthy HIV-negative adults with no recently reported acute infections or vaccinations were included as donors. All donors were Caucasian adults living in Nashville, Tennessee, USA. CD8 memory samples were composed of magnetically selected CD45RO+ cells combined with CCR7-negative CD45RA+ effector memory (TemRA) cells. Blood was collected by leukapheresis, and PBMCs were isolated by Ficoll-Histopaque density gradient centrifugation and then cryopreserved in liquid nitrogen vapor phase. Analytical flow cytometry was used to check the purity and quantity of each magnetically sorted T cell population. From each sorted fraction, genomic DNA was isolated and quantified by UV absorbance on a Nanodrop 2000c. At the junction V is shortened by 4 bases and J by 3 bases; bases outside the gene matches: 10. CDR3 length: 16 amino acids, cysteine to phenylalanine. Only CDR3 DNA remains: 48 bases, in frame from the first base. CDR1 is given as SGHRS and CDR2 as YFSETQ, both from the germline V gene.

The receptor chain draws on TRBV5-1 and TRBJ2-1; TRBD2 matches 7 bases in the middle. The receptor comes from a man aged 18 to 35 in good health. Some clones in this sample may be carry-over from other donors' samples. The sequencing sample was made of memory CD8+ T cells from PBMCs. Taken with the paper, the label for cell subset or site translates to: CD45RO+ cells pooled with CCR7-negative TemRA cells. The sequence in DNA is TGCGCCAGCAGCCGGGAGCGGGAAGTGGTCTACAATGAGCAGTTCTTC. It encodes CASSREREVVYNEQFF.